This T cell receptor beta chain was sequenced during a study of T cells in Graves' hyperthyroidism and ophthalmopathy. With V trimmed by 8 bases and J by 8 bases, 11 bases remained unmatched. The CDR3 sequence is 14 residues long. CDR1 is GTSNPN, CDR2 SVGIG, per germline (reference sequence). Amplification targeted TCR beta CDR3 regions from RNA transcripts. With the HTBI primer set, the TCR CDR3 went through a first round of RT-PCR. TCRdb processed the multiplex PCR reads anew with MiXCR; each CDR3 protein has one entry. The table lists 500,000 to 750,000 distinct CDR3 sequences, 46% of them singletons.

The rearrangement links TRBV30 to TRBJ2-1, with 11 bases matching TRBD2. This TCR derives from a woman aged 18-29 years with Graves' hyperthyroidism. The sequenced material came from peripheral blood or thyroid tissue (not recorded which). DNA for the CDR3: TGTGCCAAAACCGGGACTAGCGGCCAGGATGAGCAGTTCTTC. Its protein is CAKTGTSGQDEQFF.